This TCR beta chain derives from a study of cytotoxic CD8 clonotypes in ibrutinib-treated CLL. Overall study context: There were around twelve relapsed/refractory patients and about 15 treatment-naive patients, and fewer than 18 were IGHV unmutated.

Comment on this clone: Its antigen is still unknown.

V dropped 0 bases and J dropped 0 bases, with 9 bases sitting between them. Germline V gene sequence: CDR1 LGHNA, CDR2 YNFKEQ. There are 16 residues in the CDR3. Generated by immunoSEQ multiplex PCR, the TCRdb table keeps only in-frame clones and is missing some. The sample yields about 92,000 clones, roughly 80% seen once. Broader study findings: Sustained-remission and progressing patients' sampling times differed. Researchers report that baseline clonality outpaced age-matched healthy donors and tracked circulating CD8+ T-cell counts. Public clonotypes showed up rarely, and on treatment they shrank or held steady.

The chain combines TRBV4-2 with TRBJ1-3; D uncertain. Sequenced material: PBMCs, taken after 24 months of ibrutinib treatment. The source of this sequence is a human donor with chronic lymphocytic leukemia. CDR3 region: CASSQDIRSSGNTIYF. CDR3 nucleotide sequence: TGTGCCAGCAGCCAAGATATCCGGAGCTCTGGAAACACCATATATTTT.